One sample yielded the 9 T cell receptor beta chains listed below, sequenced in a study of T cell responses to AZD1222 COVID-19 vaccine. Sequenced by immunoSEQ multiplex PCR; TCRdb stores in-frame clones only, minus some. This sample has 150,000 or so clones; about nine tenths occur once, and the top ten carry roughly 2%. The sequencing used peripheral blood, collected on day 0 of AZD1222 vaccination. The receptor source for this set is an adult in good health.

This rearrangement joins TRBV19 to TRBJ2-3; D may be TRBD2 (5 bases). CDR1 is LNHDA, CDR2 SQIVND, per germline (reference sequence). V lost 5 bases, J lost 1 base, and 16 bases lay in between. The CDR3 totals 16 residues. Written as DNA, the CDR3 is TGTGCCAGTAGTCTTGGCAGCGGAGCTGGCACAGATACGCAGTATTTT. This translates into CASSLGSGAGTDTQYF. The full variable domain, completed using reference TRBV19 and TRBJ2-3, is DGGITQSPKYLFRKEGQNVTLSCEQNLNHDAMYWYRQDPGQGLRLIYYSQIVNDFQKGDIAEGYSVSREKKESFPLTVTSAQKNPTAFYLCASSLGSGAGTDTQYFGPGTRLTVL.

V usage is TRBV23-1 and J usage is TRBJ1-5, with TRBD1 as a possible D gene (5 bases). TRBV23-1 is assigned to the ORF class and has an uncertain function. With 2 bases removed from V and 0 bases from J, the gap between germline ends came to 20 bases. The CDR3 runs 19 residues. DNA for the CDR3: TGCGCCAGCAGTCAAAGGAGGGACGGACGACCCGATAGCAATCAGCCCCAGCATTTT. This gives the protein CASSQRRDGRPDSNQPQHF.

V is TRBV7-2 and J is TRBJ2-7; 11 bases fit TRBD2. V shed 3 bases and J 0 bases; nucleotides not matched to a gene: 7. This CDR3 spans 17 amino acids. Germline V gene data show CDR1 as SGHTA and CDR2 as FQGNSA. The CDR3 nucleotides are TGTGCCAGCAGCTTTACTCCGGGGACTAGCGGCTCCTACGAGCAGTACTTC. Amino acid sequence: CASSFTPGTSGSYEQYF.

This clone has just one count. The chain is built from TRBV4-3 and TRBJ1-2; D possibly corresponds to TRBD1 (5 bases). V was clipped by 0 bases and J by 8 bases, with 10 bases between them. This CDR3 comprises 13 residues. In germline, CDR1 is LGHNA, CDR2 YSLEER. The CDR3 DNA reads as TGCGCCAGCAGCCAAGATCGGTGGGACGGCTACACCTTC. Translating gives CASSQDRWDGYTF.

In DNA, the CDR3 is TGTGCCATCATGAGGGACAGCGTAGCTAACTATGGCTACACCTTC. As protein: CAIMRDSVANYGYTF. The chain carries TRBV10-3 and TRBJ1-2; 7 bases align to TRBD1. Germline CDR1 ENHRY, CDR2 SYGVKD. This CDR3 is built from 15 residues. V lost 7 bases and J lost 0; bases outside the gene matches: 8.

The chain has TRBV27 and TRBJ1-4, with D hard to call. The CDR3 is 16 residues long. V dropped 5 bases and J dropped 11 bases, with 24 bases sitting between them. Germline V gene lookup returns CDR1 MNHEY and CDR2 SMNVEV (reference sequence). CDR3 residues: CASSPTLGPLGEKLFF. As DNA, the CDR3 is TGTGCCAGCAGTCCGACCTTGGGCCCTCTCGGCGAGAAACTGTTTTTT.

In this sample, this clone turned up once. The chain couples TRBV7-2 to TRBJ2-7; D gene unclear. CDR3 length equals 14 residues. V was trimmed by 3 bases and J by 5 bases, leaving 14 bases between them. Germline-derived CDR1 and CDR2 are SGHTA and FQGNSA. CDR3 amino acids: CASSLARQPNEQYF. In DNA form, the CDR3 reads TGTGCCAGCAGCTTGGCCAGGCAGCCAAACGAGCAGTACTTC.

The chain links TRBV19 to TRBJ1-1, with 7 nucleotides matching TRBD1. Germline V gives CDR1 LNHDA, CDR2 SQIVND (reference sequence). The CDR3 consists of 17 residues. J lost 3 bases, V lost 8 bases, and 18 bases had no gene match. CDR3 residues: CASGAGTENHLHTEAFF. The CDR3 DNA reads TGTGCCAGTGGCGCCGGGACAGAAAACCACCTTCACACTGAAGCTTTCTTT.

The genes are TRBV6-6 and TRBJ2-7; 7 nucleotides agree with TRBD1. This CDR3 is 14 amino acids long. The junction had 5 bases not matched to a gene; V was cut back by 6 bases and J by 0 bases. Germline V gives CDR1 MNHNY, CDR2 SVGAGI (reference sequence). The CDR3 region is CASRIQGSSYEQYF. CDR3 sequence (DNA): TGTGCCAGCAGGATACAGGGGAGCTCCTACGAGCAGTACTTC.